These T cell receptor beta chains were read from a single sample in a study of a mutant IDH1 vaccine in newly diagnosed glioma. The antigens of these receptors remain unknown. This table comes from immunoSEQ multiplex PCR, and its TCRdb copy is limited to in-frame clones, with some not included. Of just over 60,000 clones in the sample, 75% to 90% were seen once. Source: PBMCs, taken from a glioma patient whose treatment included an IDH1 peptide vaccine. Receptors originate from a man younger than 40 with glioma. Both conserved end residues are part of each CDR3. D genes are given only for firm matches. The size entry is marked missing in some rows and otherwise reads once, few, many or a size class.

D gene,J gene,V gene,clone size,CDR3 DNA,CDR3 protein
-,TRBJ2-7,TRBV27,once,TGTGCCAGCAGTTTATCTTCTGCCTACGAGCAGTACTTC,CASSLSSAYEQYF
-,TRBJ1-1,TRBV28,-,TGTGCCAGCAGCCTCGGGGGGGGCAATACTGAAGCTTTCTTT,CASSLGGGNTEAFF
-,TRBJ2-5,TRBV5-1,-,TGCGCCAGCAGCTTCTTAGGGCAGGACCAGGAGACCCAGTACTTC,CASSFLGQDQETQYF
-,TRBJ2-5,TRBV2,-,TGTGCCAGCAGTGTCCCCCGGGAACAAGAGACCCAGTACTTC,CASSVPREQETQYF
TRBD1,TRBJ2-7,TRBV13,once,TGTGCCAGCAGCGCCTCGACAGGGGATGAGCAGTACTTC,CASSASTGDEQYF
-,TRBJ1-5,TRBV27,-,TGTGCCAGCCTAGCCCCAGGGGAAAGCAATCAGCCCCAGCATTTT,CASLAPGESNQPQHF
-,TRBJ2-5,TRBV11-2,-,TGTGCCAGCAGCCCGAACAGGGTATGGGAGACCCAGTACTTC,CASSPNRVWETQYF
TRBD1,TRBJ1-6,TRBV10-2,once,TGCGCCAGCAGTGAGACAACCGGGACAGGGTCGATGAATTCACCCCTCCACTTT,CASSETTGTGSMNSPLHF
-,TRBJ1-5,TRBV7-9,once,TGTGCCAGCAGCTTAGTTGGCAATCAGCCCCAGCATTTT,CASSLVGNQPQHF
-,TRBJ2-7,TRBV19,-,TGTGCCAGTAGTATATCGGTAGACCTCTACGAGCAGTACTTC,CASSISVDLYEQYF
-,TRBJ1-6,TRBV2,-,TGTGCCAGCAGTGAATCAAGGGACGCAAGGTCACCCCTCCACTTT,CASSESRDARSPLHF
TRBD1,TRBJ2-3,TRBV25-1,-,TGTGCCAGCAGTGAGGACAGGGGCGCAGATACGCAGTATTTT,CASSEDRGADTQYF
TRBD1,TRBJ1-2,TRBV30,-,TGTGCCTGGAGTGACAGGGGACGTGGCTACACCTTC,CAWSDRGRGYTF
-,TRBJ2-1,TRBV28,-,TGTGCCAGCAGGCCACCGTGGCGGGCGGGCAGATCCGCATACAATGAGCAGTTCTTC,CASRPPWRAGRSAYNEQFF
-,TRBJ1-4,TRBV19,-,TGTGCCAGTAGTTGGGAAATTTATGAAAAACTGTTTTTT,CASSWEIYEKLFF
-,TRBJ1-1,TRBV10-1,-,TGCGCCAGCAGTGATTATGTTCTAGGAAACGCTGAAGCTTTCTTT,CASSDYVLGNAEAFF
-,TRBJ2-5,TRBV7-6,-,TGTGCCAGCAGCGCCCGAGCAGGGGGGGCCCAAGAGACCCAGTACTTC,CASSARAGGAQETQYF
TRBD1,TRBJ2-5,TRBV5-8,-,TGTGCCAGCAGCTTGGCGGAACAGGGGGCCCTTCAAGAGACCCAGTACTTC,CASSLAEQGALQETQYF
-,TRBJ1-5,TRBV10-3,-,TGTGCCATCAGTGAGTTCGGAAAGGGGGGGTCGGATCAGCCCCAGCATTTT,CAISEFGKGGSDQPQHF
TRBD1,TRBJ1-1,TRBV18,-,TGTGCCAGCTCACCCGGGACAGTGTTTACCACTGAAGCTTTCTTT,CASSPGTVFTTEAFF